The sequence of this TCR beta chain was determined in a study of T cell repertoires in cytomegalovirus infection. General observations from the study: HLA-C-restricted TCR beta clonotypes specific for CMV led the ex vivo response. Carriers of CMV plus the relevant HLA were identified by cumulative public TCR beta family frequency.

CDR1 and CDR2 (germline): MDHEN, SYDVKM. Trimming took off 3 bases at V and 6 bases at J, with 5 bases between the two ends. This CDR3 is 12 amino acids long. In this sample, this clonotype turned up a few times. Its specificity is unknown. Each CDR3 protein is one row after TCRdb ran MiXCR on the reads. The data contain about 920,000 distinct CDR3 sequences, approximately 31% of them singletons. This chain joins TRBV28 and TRBJ2-2; D gene ambiguous. This clonotype originated in a human donor in good health (CMV status not recorded). Some clones in this sample may be carry-over from other donors' samples. The sequencing used cultured CD8+ T cells from PBMCs, collected from culture after CMV antigen stimulation. The CDR3 spells CASSLMPGELFF. The CDR3 bases are TGTGCCAGCAGTTTGATGCCCGGGGAGCTGTTTTTT.